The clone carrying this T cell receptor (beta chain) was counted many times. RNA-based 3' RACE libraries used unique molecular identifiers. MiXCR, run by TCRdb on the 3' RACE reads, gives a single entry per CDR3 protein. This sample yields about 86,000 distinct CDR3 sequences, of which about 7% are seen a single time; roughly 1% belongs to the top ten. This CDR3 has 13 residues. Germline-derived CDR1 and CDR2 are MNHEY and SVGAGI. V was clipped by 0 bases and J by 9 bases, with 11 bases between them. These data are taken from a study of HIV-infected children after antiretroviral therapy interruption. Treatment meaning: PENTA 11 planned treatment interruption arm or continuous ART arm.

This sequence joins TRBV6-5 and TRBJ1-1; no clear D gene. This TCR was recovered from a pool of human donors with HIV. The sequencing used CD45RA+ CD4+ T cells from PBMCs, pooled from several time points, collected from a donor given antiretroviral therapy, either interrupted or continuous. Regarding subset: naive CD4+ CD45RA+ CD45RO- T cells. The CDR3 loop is CASSYSIGSKAFF. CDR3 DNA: TGTGCCAGCAGTTACTCGATAGGATCCAAAGCTTTCTTT.